The rows below give T cell receptor beta chains drawn from one sample of a study of blood T cells in healthy people across ages. MiXCR, run by TCRdb on the 5' RACE reads, gives a single entry per CDR3 protein. The table shows 1.5 million to 2 million distinct CDR3 sequences, with roughly 28% occurring only once. Source material: blood. Source of these receptors: a woman aged 25-40 years in good health. Each CDR3 is given with its conserved first and last residue. D genes are given only for firm matches. Size tells how often a clone was seen (once, few, many) or the class of an expanded clone, and some rows leave it out.

d_call: TRBD2; v_call: TRBV11-1; clone_size: few; j_call: TRBJ2-1; cdr3_length: 17; cdr3_aa: CASSCTSGQTSYNEQFF; cdr3_nt: TGTGCCAGCAGCTGCACTAGCGGCCAAACTTCCTACAATGAGCAGTTCTTC
d_call: -; v_call: TRBV3-1; clone_size: few; j_call: TRBJ2-7; cdr3_length: 13; cdr3_aa: CASLRQDAYEQYF; cdr3_nt: TGTGCCAGCTTACGACAGGATGCCTACGAGCAGTACTTC
d_call: -; v_call: TRBV5-1; clone_size: -; j_call: TRBJ2-2; cdr3_length: 15; cdr3_aa: CASSPVDRNTGELFF; cdr3_nt: TGCGCCAGCAGCCCTGTCGACCGGAACACCGGGGAGCTGTTTTTT
d_call: -; v_call: TRBV19; clone_size: few; j_call: TRBJ1-2; cdr3_length: 14; cdr3_aa: CASSTAGANYGYTF; cdr3_nt: TGTGCCAGTAGTACGGCGGGGGCTAACTATGGCTACACCTTC
d_call: TRBD2; v_call: TRBV5-1; clone_size: many; j_call: TRBJ2-7; cdr3_length: 15; cdr3_aa: CASSFSASGLYEQYF; cdr3_nt: TGCGCCAGCAGCTTTTCGGCTAGCGGCTTGTACGAGCAGTACTTC
d_call: -; v_call: TRBV5-1; clone_size: few; j_call: TRBJ1-2; cdr3_length: 13; cdr3_aa: CASTGDGWLGYTF; cdr3_nt: TGCGCCAGCACCGGCGACGGGTGGCTCGGCTACACCTTC
d_call: TRBD2; v_call: TRBV5-1; clone_size: -; j_call: TRBJ2-3; cdr3_length: 17; cdr3_aa: CASSLAGGALSTDAQYF; cdr3_nt: TGCGCCAGCAGCTTGGCGGGGGGGGCGTTAAGCACAGATGCGCAGTATTTT
d_call: TRBD1; v_call: TRBV6-5; clone_size: -; j_call: TRBJ1-4; cdr3_length: 14; cdr3_aa: CASSRDRDGEKLFF; cdr3_nt: TGTGCCAGCAGCCGGGACAGGGATGGTGAAAAACTGTTTTTT
d_call: -; v_call: TRBV7-9; clone_size: few; j_call: TRBJ1-1; cdr3_length: 15; cdr3_aa: CASSLGTGQNTEAFF; cdr3_nt: TGTGCCAGCAGCTTAGGCACAGGACAGAACACTGAAGCTTTCTTT
d_call: TRBD2; v_call: TRBV5-1; clone_size: few; j_call: TRBJ2-1; cdr3_length: 15; cdr3_aa: CASSPRTSGGLEQFF; cdr3_nt: TGCGCCAGCAGCCCCCGGACTAGCGGGGGCTTAGAGCAGTTCTTC
d_call: -; v_call: TRBV7-9; clone_size: once; j_call: TRBJ2-2; cdr3_length: 16; cdr3_aa: CASSLRLVRNTGELFF; cdr3_nt: TGTGCCAGCAGCTTAAGGCTAGTGAGGAACACCGGGGAGCTGTTTTTT
d_call: -; v_call: TRBV7-3; clone_size: -; j_call: TRBJ2-3; cdr3_length: 15; cdr3_aa: CASSSQTFGTDTQYF; cdr3_nt: TGTGCCAGCAGCTCTCAGACGTTCGGCACAGATACGCAGTATTTT
d_call: -; v_call: TRBV2; clone_size: few; j_call: TRBJ2-3; cdr3_length: 15; cdr3_aa: CASSEERTDTDTQYF; cdr3_nt: TGTGCCAGCAGTGAAGAGCGGACCGACACAGATACGCAGTATTTT
d_call: TRBD1; v_call: TRBV6-5; clone_size: once; j_call: TRBJ1-2; cdr3_length: 14; cdr3_aa: CTSRRQGLNYGYTF; cdr3_nt: TGTACCAGCAGGAGACAGGGCCTAAACTATGGCTACACCTTC
d_call: -; v_call: TRBV5-1; clone_size: few; j_call: TRBJ1-2; cdr3_length: 14; cdr3_aa: CASDPDGGDYGYTF; cdr3_nt: TGCGCCAGCGACCCCGACGGGGGAGACTATGGCTACACCTTC
d_call: -; v_call: TRBV19; clone_size: few; j_call: TRBJ2-1; cdr3_length: 19; cdr3_aa: CASSISYLEIFLSYNEQFF; cdr3_nt: TGTGCCAGTAGTATATCGTACCTAGAAATTTTCCTCTCCTACAATGAGCAGTTCTTC
d_call: -; v_call: TRBV12-3/TRBV12-4; clone_size: few; j_call: TRBJ1-2; cdr3_length: 15; cdr3_aa: CASSPTDRLSYGYTF; cdr3_nt: TGTGCCAGCAGTCCTACGGACCGTCTCAGCTATGGCTACACCTTC
d_call: -; v_call: TRBV30; clone_size: -; j_call: TRBJ2-1; cdr3_length: 16; cdr3_aa: CAWAVPIAVSYNEQFF; cdr3_nt: TGTGCCTGGGCGGTGCCAATAGCGGTTTCCTACAATGAGCAGTTCTTC
d_call: -; v_call: TRBV29-1; clone_size: -; j_call: TRBJ1-1; cdr3_length: 15; cdr3_aa: CSVEPQGRMNTEAFF; cdr3_nt: TGCAGCGTTGAACCACAGGGTAGGATGAACACTGAAGCTTTCTTT
d_call: TRBD1; v_call: TRBV27; clone_size: -; j_call: TRBJ2-6; cdr3_length: 16; cdr3_aa: CASSDTGAAGANVLTF; cdr3_nt: TGTGCCAGCAGTGACACAGGGGCTGCTGGGGCCAACGTCCTGACTTTC
d_call: -; v_call: TRBV5-1; clone_size: few; j_call: TRBJ1-1; cdr3_length: 16; cdr3_aa: CASSLTPPGRGTEAFF; cdr3_nt: TGCGCCAGCAGCTTGACCCCCCCGGGTCGTGGCACTGAAGCTTTCTTT
d_call: -; v_call: TRBV7-6; clone_size: -; j_call: TRBJ2-1; cdr3_length: 16; cdr3_aa: CASSFRSSPARDEQFF; cdr3_nt: TGTGCCAGCAGCTTCCGTTCAAGTCCAGCGAGAGATGAGCAGTTCTTC
d_call: -; v_call: TRBV3-1; clone_size: -; j_call: TRBJ2-1; cdr3_length: 13; cdr3_aa: CASRRNRATEQFF; cdr3_nt: TGTGCCAGCAGGCGCAACAGAGCGACTGAGCAGTTCTTC
d_call: TRBD1; v_call: TRBV20-1; clone_size: few; j_call: TRBJ2-3; cdr3_length: 14; cdr3_aa: CSAHGQGITDTQYF; cdr3_nt: TGCAGTGCGCATGGACAGGGGATCACAGATACGCAGTATTTT
d_call: -; v_call: TRBV7-8; clone_size: -; j_call: TRBJ1-5; cdr3_length: 15; cdr3_aa: CASSLDRWGDQPQHF; cdr3_nt: TGTGCCAGCAGCCTAGATCGGTGGGGGGATCAGCCCCAGCATTTT
d_call: TRBD1; v_call: TRBV29-1; clone_size: many; j_call: TRBJ2-7; cdr3_length: 12; cdr3_aa: CSVAQGASEQYF; cdr3_nt: TGCAGCGTTGCCCAGGGGGCTAGCGAGCAGTACTTC
d_call: -; v_call: TRBV7-9; clone_size: many; j_call: TRBJ2-6; cdr3_length: 20; cdr3_aa: CASRPTRRAKASSGANVLTF; cdr3_nt: TGTGCCAGCAGGCCTACTCGACGGGCGAAAGCCAGCTCTGGGGCCAACGTCCTGACTTTC
d_call: TRBD1; v_call: TRBV7-8; clone_size: few; j_call: TRBJ2-7; cdr3_length: 17; cdr3_aa: CASSPKTGQGRIYEQYF; cdr3_nt: TGTGCCAGCAGCCCAAAGACGGGACAGGGCAGAATCTACGAGCAGTACTTC
d_call: -; v_call: TRBV7-2; clone_size: -; j_call: TRBJ1-2; cdr3_length: 12; cdr3_aa: CASSSRQDGYTF; cdr3_nt: TGTGCCAGCAGCTCCCGACAGGATGGCTACACCTTC
d_call: TRBD2; v_call: TRBV20-1; clone_size: -; j_call: TRBJ2-7; cdr3_length: 13; cdr3_aa: CSARSSGILEQYF; cdr3_nt: TGCAGTGCTAGAAGTAGCGGGATTCTAGAGCAGTACTTC
d_call: TRBD2; v_call: TRBV30; clone_size: -; j_call: TRBJ2-1; cdr3_length: 15; cdr3_aa: CAWSVGQRENNEQFF; cdr3_nt: TGTGCCTGGAGTGTAGGCCAGCGGGAAAACAATGAGCAGTTCTTC
d_call: -; v_call: TRBV10-3; clone_size: -; j_call: TRBJ1-2; cdr3_length: 16; cdr3_aa: CAISHSSGPSGYDYTF; cdr3_nt: TGTGCCATCAGTCATTCCAGCGGACCGTCAGGCTATGACTACACCTTC
d_call: TRBD2; v_call: TRBV20-1; clone_size: few; j_call: TRBJ2-1; cdr3_length: 15; cdr3_aa: CSAPGLAGPLNEQFF; cdr3_nt: TGCAGTGCTCCAGGACTAGCGGGACCCCTCAATGAGCAGTTCTTC
d_call: -; v_call: TRBV9; clone_size: few; j_call: TRBJ2-7; cdr3_length: 16; cdr3_aa: CASRKSRVGVSYEQYF; cdr3_nt: TGTGCCAGCAGGAAAAGCCGGGTGGGAGTTTCGTACGAGCAGTACTTC
d_call: -; v_call: TRBV29-1; clone_size: -; j_call: TRBJ1-1; cdr3_length: 11; cdr3_aa: CSPMGDTEAFF; cdr3_nt: TGCAGCCCGATGGGGGACACTGAAGCTTTCTTT
d_call: -; v_call: TRBV25-1; clone_size: -; j_call: TRBJ2-1; cdr3_length: 13; cdr3_aa: CASAGTSYNEQFF; cdr3_nt: TGTGCCTCGGCGGGTACCTCCTACAATGAGCAGTTCTTC
d_call: TRBD1; v_call: TRBV20-1; clone_size: few; j_call: TRBJ2-1; cdr3_length: 16; cdr3_aa: CSARDEVGTGYNEQFF; cdr3_nt: TGCAGTGCTAGAGATGAGGTGGGGACAGGATACAATGAGCAGTTCTTC
d_call: TRBD1; v_call: TRBV7-2; clone_size: -; j_call: TRBJ2-7; cdr3_length: 20; cdr3_aa: CASSVQGASRDRGPYNEQYF; cdr3_nt: TGTGCCAGCAGCGTCCAGGGGGCTTCAAGGGACAGGGGACCCTACAATGAGCAGTACTTC
d_call: -; v_call: TRBV7-9; clone_size: -; j_call: TRBJ2-3; cdr3_length: 14; cdr3_aa: CASSSSAPTDTQYF; cdr3_nt: TGTGCCAGCAGCTCCTCCGCCCCCACAGATACGCAGTATTTT
d_call: -; v_call: TRBV6-5; clone_size: few; j_call: TRBJ2-3; cdr3_length: 15; cdr3_aa: CASRGDRGYADTQYF; cdr3_nt: TGTGCCAGCAGGGGTGACAGAGGGTATGCAGATACGCAGTATTTT
d_call: -; v_call: TRBV27; clone_size: -; j_call: TRBJ2-1; cdr3_length: 12; cdr3_aa: CASSLGRGAEFF; cdr3_nt: TGTGCCAGCAGTTTAGGGCGCGGGGCCGAGTTCTTC
d_call: -; v_call: TRBV7-2; clone_size: -; j_call: TRBJ1-2; cdr3_length: 13; cdr3_aa: CDSSPGQVEGYTF; cdr3_nt: TGTGACAGCAGCCCCGGGCAGGTTGAGGGCTACACCTTC